The 25 T cell receptor beta chains in this list originate from one sample, sequenced in a study of response to subunit inactivated influenza vaccine (dated by TCRdb to the late 2010s). To prepare the library, RT-PCR was applied. Instrument used: Illumina HiSeq 2500. The raw public data were reprocessed by TCRdb itself: fastp quality trimming at Q25, MiXCR clonotype calling, in-frame beta chains only. Under each unique CDR3 protein, matching rows form one entry showing the most common genes and DNA. This sample comprises roughly 780,000 distinct CDR3 sequences, approximately 18% of them detected only once. The ten largest clones take up roughly a tenth of the sample. The material was PBMCs from blood, obtained more than 4 days after vaccination. These receptors were collected from a man in his fifties who received an inactivated influenza vaccine. Donor details come from another sample of the same person, matched by shared clones.

The chain links TRBV29-1 to TRBJ1-3; TRBD1 aligns across 7 bases. Germline values: CDR1 SQVTM, CDR2 ANQGSEA. V shed 6 bases and J 0 bases; nucleotides not matched to a gene: 5. This CDR3 has 14 amino acids. The DNA for the CDR3 is TGCAGCGTCCAACGGGACAGCTCTGGAAACACCATATATTTT. Translating it yields CSVQRDSSGNTIYF. Variable domain in full (rest from reference TRBV29-1 and TRBJ1-3): SAVISQKPSRDICQRGTSLTIQCQVDSQVTMMFWYRQQPGQSLTLIATANQGSEATYESGFVIDKFPISRPNLTFSTLTVSNMSPEDSSIYLCSVQRDSSGNTIYFGEGSWLTVV.

This clonotype has a handful of counts. This chain links TRBV20-1 with TRBJ2-1; TRBD2 is a possible D gene (6 bases). Trimming cost V 2 bases and J 6 bases, with 11 bases left between them. Germline CDR1 and CDR2: DFQATT and SNEGSKA (reference sequence). The CDR3 is made up of 13 amino acids. CDR3 DNA sequence: TGCAGTGCTAGACTAGCGAGAATCAATGAGCAGTTCTTC. It translates to CSARLARINEQFF.

J is TRBJ2-3 and V is TRBV12-3 or TRBV12-4; D unclear. The CDR3 spans 11 residues. Trimming pared 7 bases from V and 8 bases from J, leaving 10 bases between. The CDR3: CASTSSGTQYF. CDR3 DNA: TGTGCCAGCACCTCCTCGGGTACGCAGTATTTT.

This sequence joins TRBV7-9 and TRBJ2-7; a possible D gene is TRBD2 (6 bases). V lost 4 bases to trimming and J lost 5 bases, with 18 bases between them. CDR3 size: 15 residues. The germline gives CDR1 SEHNR, CDR2 FQNEAQ (reference sequence). The CDR3 protein is CASSSPGGGQNEQYF. DNA for the CDR3: TGTGCCAGCAGCTCCCCCGGGGGAGGTCAAAACGAGCAGTACTTC.

The sample holds a few counts of this clonotype. This chain joins TRBV4-2 and TRBJ1-1; 7 nucleotides match TRBD1. CDR1 and CDR2 from the germline V gene are LGHNA and YNFKEQ. The CDR3 sequence is 14 residues long. The V segment lost 4 bases and the J segment 8 bases; nucleotides outside the gene matches: 10. The CDR3, as DNA: TGTGCCAGCAGCCTCGATCTTCAGGGGGGGGAAGCTTTCTTT. Translation: CASSLDLQGGEAFF.

This clonotype occurred a few times. The chain uses TRBV20-1 and TRBJ1-6; D might be TRBD1 (5 bases). Germline-derived CDR1 and CDR2 are DFQATT and SNEGSKA (reference sequence). The CDR3 totals 18 residues. The V end was cut by 0 bases, the J end by 0 bases, with 15 bases between. CDR3 region: CSARDPSDSSSYNSPLHF. In nucleotides, the CDR3 is TGCAGTGCTAGAGATCCTAGCGACAGTAGCTCCTATAATTCACCCCTCCACTTT.

V gene TRBV5-1 combines with J gene TRBJ1-1; possibly TRBD1 for D (5 bases). The CDR3 consists of 14 residues. Trimming removed 4 bases from V and 4 bases from J, with 14 bases in between. The germline V gene encodes CDR1 SGHRS and CDR2 YFSETQ. CDR3 in amino acids: CASSKTRRGTEAFF. CDR3 DNA: TGCGCCAGCAGCAAAACTCGAAGGGGCACTGAAGCTTTCTTT.

There are a few counts of this clonotype. The V gene is TRBV4-3, the J gene TRBJ2-7, with TRBD1 matching over 7 bases. V trimming: 3 bases; J trimming: 0 bases; junction bases outside the gene matches: 5. CDR1 and CDR2 from the germline V gene are LGHNA and YSLEER. This CDR3 contains 15 residues. DNA of the CDR3: TGCGCCAGCAGCCAGGAGGACAGGAGCTCCTACGAGCAGTACTTC. Its protein product is CASSQEDRSSYEQYF.

In this sample, this clonotype turned up many times. The chain has TRBV4-2 and TRBJ2-7, with 7 bases matching TRBD1. The CDR3 spans 16 residues. Germline V gives CDR1 LGHNA, CDR2 YNFKEQ. After removal of 4 bases from V and 2 bases from J, the junction contained 11 bases not matched to a gene. CDR3 nucleotide sequence: TGTGCCAGCAGCCCCCACCCCGAGACAGGGACCTACGAGCAGTACTTC. This encodes CASSPHPETGTYEQYF.

V usage is TRBV15 and J usage is TRBJ2-7; possibly TRBD1 for D (6 bases). This CDR3 contains 15 residues. The V gene lost 3 bases and the J gene lost 6 bases, with 18 bases spanning the gap. Germline values: CDR1 LNHNV, CDR2 YYDKDF (reference sequence). DNA for the CDR3: TGTGCCACCAGCAGGCAGGGGACAAGACGCCTCGAGCAGTACTTC. Translated: CATSRQGTRRLEQYF.

This rearrangement joins TRBV20-1 to TRBJ2-5; D is possibly TRBD2 (5 bases). CDR1 and CDR2 from the germline V gene are DFQATT and SNEGSKA (reference sequence). This CDR3 region has 15 residues. The germline V and J ends were trimmed by 3 bases and 1 base, with 15 bases remaining between them. The CDR3 reads CSARLNNRGQETQYF. The CDR3 bases are TGCAGTGCTAGGTTGAATAACCGGGGCCAAGAGACCCAGTACTTC.

This clonotype was recorded once. The rearrangement links TRBV6-5 to TRBJ2-3, with 7 bases identical to TRBD1. The V gene's germline CDR1 is MNHEY and CDR2 SVGAGI. The CDR3 consists of 16 residues. V trimming: 0 bases; J trimming: 2 bases; junction bases outside the gene matches: 5. In nucleotides, the CDR3 is TGTGCCAGCAGTTACTCCGGGACAGTAATCACAGATACGCAGTATTTT. Protein sequence: CASSYSGTVITDTQYF.

This chain connects TRBV6-5 to TRBJ2-3; 12 bases agree with TRBD1. Germline V lookup: CDR1 MNHEY, CDR2 SVGAGI. V lost 4 bases to trimming and J lost 8 bases; unmatched junction nucleotides: 7. The CDR3 consists of 15 residues. CDR3 region: CASSSGGQGAGTQYF. CDR3 nucleotide sequence: TGTGCCAGCAGTTCCGGGGGACAGGGGGCAGGTACGCAGTATTTT.

This clonotype was seen only a few times. For the CDR3, the DNA is TGTGCCAGCAGTTTAAGAGGGTCCGGGGCCGGGGAGCTGTTTTTT. This codes for CASSLRGSGAGELFF. The rearrangement joins TRBV12-3 or TRBV12-4 to TRBJ2-2; TRBD2 is a possible D gene (5 bases). The CDR3 contains 15 residues. The V and J ends lost 2 bases and 6 bases respectively, with 13 bases between them.

This clonotype came up a few times. The CDR3 reads CAISESVRARRTEAFF. The CDR3, as DNA: TGTGCCATCAGTGAGTCTGTAAGGGCAAGGAGGACTGAAGCTTTCTTT. V and J are TRBV10-3 and TRBJ1-1, with unresolved D. Germline V CDR1 and CDR2: ENHRY, SYGVKD. The CDR3 is 16 amino acids. V was cut by 0 bases and J by 5 bases, with 16 bases left in between.

The sample holds a few counts of this clonotype. The V call is TRBV20-1, the J call TRBJ2-5; unclear D gene. The CDR3 covers 11 residues. From germline, CDR1 is DFQATT and CDR2 SNEGSKA (reference sequence). With 0 bases removed from V and 4 bases from J, the gap between germline ends came to 3 bases. The CDR3 here is CSARDSETQYF. Written as DNA, the CDR3 is TGCAGTGCTAGAGATTCAGAGACCCAGTACTTC.

This clonotype was seen a few times. The chain combines TRBV29-1 with TRBJ2-5; D is ambiguous. V was shortened by 6 bases and J by 2 bases, with 10 bases between the two germline ends. This CDR3 has 12 amino acids. The germline V gene encodes CDR1 SQVTM and CDR2 ANQGSEA. The chain's CDR3 is CSVDLEQETQYF. In DNA, the CDR3 is TGCAGCGTCGACCTAGAACAAGAGACCCAGTACTTC.

This chain connects TRBV11-2 to TRBJ1-6; the D is unclear. Trimming pared 6 bases from V and 9 bases from J, leaving 15 bases between. The germline V gene has CDR1 SGHAT and CDR2 FQNNGV. The CDR3 runs to 14 residues. The CDR3 is CASRDWSPGSPLHF. Here the CDR3 DNA reads TGTGCCAGCAGAGACTGGTCTCCTGGTTCACCCCTCCACTTT.

V is TRBV29-1 and J is TRBJ2-3; D might be TRBD2 (5 bases). The V gene's germline CDR1 is SQVTM and CDR2 ANQGSEA. The CDR3 has 12 residues. Trimming took off 4 bases at V and 6 bases at J, with 11 bases between the two ends. In DNA form, the CDR3 reads TGCAGCGTTGGAGGGAGTTTTGATACGCAGTATTTT. It is translated as CSVGGSFDTQYF.

The chain links TRBV20-1 to TRBJ2-1; D may be TRBD2 (6 bases). From germline, CDR1 is DFQATT and CDR2 SNEGSKA (reference sequence). This CDR3 contains 15 residues. The germline V and J ends were trimmed by 0 bases and 2 bases, with 11 bases remaining between them. CDR3 nucleotide sequence: TGCAGTGCTAGAGATTGGGGGGAGACCTACAATGAGCAGTTCTTC. It specifies CSARDWGETYNEQFF.

This clonotype was picked up a small number of times. V is TRBV7-3 and J is TRBJ2-2; 9 bases match TRBD1. V gave up 1 base and J gave up 5 bases; unmatched junction bases: 17. CDR1 SGHTA and CDR2 FQGTGA come from the germline V gene. The CDR3 length is 20 residues. CDR3 protein: CASSLRGTGPFVRRTGELFF. The CDR3 region has the DNA TGTGCCAGCAGCTTAAGAGGGACAGGGCCCTTTGTTAGACGAACCGGGGAGCTGTTTTTT.

The chain employs TRBV6-1 and TRBJ1-1, with no clear D. The V end was cut by 1 base, the J end by 2 bases, with 5 bases between. Germline values: CDR1 MNHNS, CDR2 SASEGT. The CDR3 has 13 amino acids. DNA for the CDR3: TGTGCCAGCAGTGAAGTGCTTAACACTGAAGCTTTCTTT. This translates into CASSEVLNTEAFF.

The V gene is TRBV7-9, the J gene TRBJ2-7; possible D gene TRBD2, 5 bases. Germline V gene sequence: CDR1 SEHNR, CDR2 FQNEAQ (reference sequence). This CDR3 comprises 14 residues. The V and J ends lost 4 bases and 3 bases respectively, with 13 bases between them. The CDR3 spells CASSSSGVLYEQYF. Written as DNA, the CDR3 is TGTGCCAGCAGCTCCTCCGGGGTGCTCTACGAGCAGTACTTC.

The J gene is TRBJ2-1, the V gene TRBV10-3, with TRBD2 identical over 8 bases. The length of the CDR3 is 13 residues. The V gene's germline CDR1 is ENHRY and CDR2 SYGVKD. The V segment lost 8 bases and the J segment 5 bases; nucleotides outside the gene matches: 5. CDR3 DNA: TGTGCCATCGCGGGACTAGGCGACAATGAGCAGTTCTTC. Translating gives CAIAGLGDNEQFF.

The chain is built from TRBV20-1 and TRBJ2-7; unclear D gene. The CDR3 has 17 residues. V dropped 1 base and J dropped 3 bases, with 22 bases sitting between them. Germline V CDR1 and CDR2: DFQATT, SNEGSKA (reference sequence). The CDR3, as DNA: TGCAGTGCTAGAGCCCTCGTTGGTTTAGGCCCCGGCTACGAGCAGTACTTC. Translation: CSARALVGLGPGYEQYF.